This T cell receptor beta chain is drawn from a study of RUNX1 and TCR beta rearrangement in T-cell leukemia (dated by TCRdb to about 2020). A note on the overall study: The study compared TCR beta rearrangements and CDR3 junctions in some 14 T-ALLs carrying mono-allelic acquired RUNX1 mutations versus roughly 11 RUNX1 wildtype T-ALLs. Genomic DNA was subjected to EuroClonality multiplex PCR, after which TCR rearrangements were assessed by Genescan analysis. RUNX1 mutation status of the T-ALL cases had been determined in an earlier study. The multicentric trials were GRAALL-2003, along with GRAALL-2005. Human T-ALL TCR beta rearrangements were analyzed to compare with results from a Runx1 knockout mouse model. RUNX1 wildtype T-ALLs were matched for an immature maturation arrest stage, defined by absent cytoplasmic or surface TCR beta protein. More diverse maturation arrest stages were spanned by RUNX1-mutated T-ALLs, including cases arrested before the onset of TCR beta rearrangement. To allow a comparison of D1 versus D2 segments, the RUNX1 wildtype T-ALLs were chosen so that each carried at least incomplete clonal TCR beta rearrangements. All RUNX1 mutations in the mutated group were heterozygous, ten to eleven in the Runt homology domain and three in the transactivation domain. Broad study findings and their caveats: No significant difference in TCR beta D1 segment usage was found between RUNX1-mutated (about 80%) and wildtype (61%) T-ALL clonal rearrangements. TCR beta CDR3 length or D segment truncation in T-ALLs could not be evaluated because too few clonal rearrangements were available. Clonal TCR beta rearrangements were carried by fewer RUNX1-mutated T-ALLs (roughly 68%) than has been reported for T-ALL generally (over 75%). Usage of the TCR beta J1 cluster was similar in RUNX1-mutated and wildtype T-ALLs, showing no significant difference.

For oncotyping and quantification of minimal residual disease, T-ALL samples were taken at diagnosis from children and adults treated according to protocol. By share, this clonotype ranks as medium-sized (0.01 to 0.1%). This clone's antigen is unknown. The input lacks base qualities; no much larger clone sits a single base away. V drops 4 bases and J drops 0 bases, leaving 14 bases in between. The CDR3 goes from the cysteine to the phenylalanine over 15 residues. Only CDR3 DNA remains: 45 bases, in frame from the first base. CDR1 and CDR2 are read off the germline V gene as SGDLS and YYNGEE. Receptor libraries were prepared by PCR. The sequencing machine was an Illumina MiSeq. TCR beta DJ and VDJ rearrangements were characterized by next generation amplicon sequencing. The paper's data handling went like this. The Vidjil software was applied to the amplicon sequencing data to identify clonal TCR beta rearrangements. Characteristics of TCR beta rearrangements in the RUNX1-mutated versus wildtype groups were compared using two-tailed Fisher exact tests. The public reads were reprocessed in TCRdb via fastp at Q25 and MiXCR, keeping in-frame beta chains. Rows merge per CDR3 protein into single entries with the most common DNA and genes. Clone size and V and J calls follow TCRdb, not the original study. The sample table lists approximately 400 distinct CDR3 sequences, 15% to 20% of them with a count of one. The ten largest clones represent 30% of the sample.

The source material was blood. This sequence uses TRBV9 and TRBJ2-7, with TRBD1 as a weak D call on 6 bases. The sequence came from a male donor with T-cell acute lymphoblastic leukemia. The nucleotides read TGTGCCAGCAGCAAGGGGCAGGGGAGCTCCTACGAGCAGTACTTC. Its coded protein is CASSKGQGSSYEQYF.